The clone carrying this T cell receptor (beta chain) came up once. Its antigen is not known. This specimen belongs to a study of hypomethylating agent response in myelodysplastic syndrome. Each sample had 350 to 400 ng DNA, as two 200 ng replicates, at survey resolution. Measured with immunoSEQ multiplex PCR; TCRdb has only the in-frame clones, and not every one. The data hold over 8,000 clones, with 83% observed a single time. Study-wide results and caveats: Across all patients and within response groups, hypomethylating treatment left richness, diversity and clonality without significant change. Lack of age-matching between healthy donors and MDS patients could bias comparison.

V lost 6 bases to trimming and J lost 5 bases, with 20 bases between them. This CDR3 has 16 residues. Germline V CDR1 and CDR2: WSHSY, SAAADI. The rearrangement uses TRBV10-2 and TRBJ2-1, with D possibly matching TRBD2 (6 bases). The source was bone marrow, collected before or after starting hypomethylating agent treatment for myelodysplastic syndrome (not recorded which). The sequence was collected from a human donor with myelodysplastic syndrome. The CDR3 DNA sequence: TGCGCCAGCAGCCAAGCGAGTGGGCGGAGGGACAATGAGCAGTTCTTC. It codes for CASSQASGRRDNEQFF.